The 4 T cell receptor beta chains below were found in one sample sequenced in a study of T cell responses to AZD1222 COVID-19 vaccine. Sequencing used immunoSEQ multiplex PCR; TCRdb keeps in-frame clones, though not all of them. The profile shows around 140,000 clones, about 92% of them singletons. The material sequenced was peripheral blood, taken after recovery from COVID-19. These receptors were obtained from an adult who had recovered from COVID-19.

The gene calls are TRBV3-1 (or the pseudogene TRBV3-2) and TRBJ1-2; 8 nucleotides agree with TRBD1. There are 13 residues in the CDR3. V lost 3 bases to trimming and J lost 4 bases; unmatched junction nucleotides: 1. CDR1 LGHDT and CDR2 YNNKEL come from the germline V gene (reference sequence). The CDR3 loop is CASSQDRVYGYTF. DNA of the CDR3: TGTGCCAGCAGCCAGGACAGGGTCTATGGCTACACCTTC.

The gene calls are TRBV6-2 or TRBV6-3 and TRBJ1-1; D is perhaps TRBD1 (5 bases). The CDR3 spans 16 residues. Deletions cut 2 bases from V and 0 bases from J, with 13 bases between. Germline V gives CDR1 MNHEY, CDR2 SVGEGT. This CDR3 reads CASSYGRVILNTEAFF. For the CDR3, the DNA is TGTGCCAGCAGTTACGGCAGGGTGATATTGAACACTGAAGCTTTCTTT.

This rearrangement joins TRBV2 to TRBJ1-1; a weak D match, TRBD1 (5 bases). The V gene's germline CDR1 is SNHLY and CDR2 FYNNEI. The CDR3 is made up of 13 amino acids. V was cut by 7 bases and J by 7 bases, with 16 bases left in between. The CDR3: CASIEGSGYEAFF. CDR3 in DNA: TGTGCCAGCATTGAGGGGTCGGGTTATGAAGCTTTCTTT.

A single count supports this clone. CDR3 loop: CASSPGTGVIDEQFF. CDR3 coding DNA: TGTGCCAGCAGCCCCGGGACAGGGGTTATCGATGAGCAGTTCTTC. The chain combines TRBV7-3 with TRBJ2-1; TRBD1 matches 10 bases. V was clipped by 5 bases and J by 8 bases; unmatched bases: 9. The CDR3 is made up of 15 amino acids. Per germline, CDR1 SGHTA and CDR2 FQGTGA.